The T cell receptor (beta chain) under discussion was sequenced for a study of T cell responses to AZD1222 COVID-19 vaccine. Study-wide results and caveats: The breadth and depth of Spike-specific TCRs increased once two AZD1222 doses had been given.

Turning to this clone: Its antigen is undetermined.

Only in-frame clones appear in the TCRdb table, and some are missing; sequencing was by immunoSEQ multiplex PCR. The sample holds more than 140,000 clones, around 89% seen once. This CDR3 has 13 residues. V was shortened by 3 bases and J by 5 bases, with 7 bases between the two germline ends. Germline lookup yields CDR1 SNHLY and CDR2 FYNNEI. The sequencing used peripheral blood, collected on day 0 of MenACWY control vaccination. The chain uses TRBV2 and TRBJ1-4; D is unclear. The clonotype originates from an adult in good health. Here the CDR3 DNA reads TGTGCCAGCAGTGAGGACCCAAATGAAAAACTGTTTTTT. This sequence encodes CASSEDPNEKLFF.